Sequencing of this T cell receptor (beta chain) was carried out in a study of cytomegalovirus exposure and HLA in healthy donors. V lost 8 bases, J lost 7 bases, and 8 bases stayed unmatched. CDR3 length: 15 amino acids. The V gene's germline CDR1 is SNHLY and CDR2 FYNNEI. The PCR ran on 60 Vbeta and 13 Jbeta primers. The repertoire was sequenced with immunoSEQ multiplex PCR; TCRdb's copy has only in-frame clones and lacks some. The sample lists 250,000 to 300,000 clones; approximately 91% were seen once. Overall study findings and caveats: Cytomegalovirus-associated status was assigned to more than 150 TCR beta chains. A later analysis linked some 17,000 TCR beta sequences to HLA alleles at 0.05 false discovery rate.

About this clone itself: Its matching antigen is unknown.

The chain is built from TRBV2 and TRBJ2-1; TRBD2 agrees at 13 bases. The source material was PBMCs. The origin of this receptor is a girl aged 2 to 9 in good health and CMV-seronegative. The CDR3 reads CASFPGLAGFNEQFF. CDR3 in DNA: TGTGCCAGCTTCCCGGGACTAGCGGGATTTAATGAGCAGTTCTTC.